The entry that follows covers one TCR beta chain sequence. Its antigen is as yet unknown. This sample was taken from a study of T cell responses to AZD1222 COVID-19 vaccine. Whole-study results and caveats: Nearly half of unique spike-specific TCRs reportedly avoided B.1.351 and B.1.1.7 mutated regions. Females outnumbered males among donors, who were mostly white British; clonal diversity was possibly underestimated.

The data were produced by immunoSEQ multiplex PCR, yet TCRdb's version contains in-frame clones alone and is incomplete. Of 140,000 to 150,000 clones in the sample, roughly 93% were seen once. V shed 4 bases and J 5 bases; nucleotides not matched to a gene: 8. The CDR3 runs to 17 residues. Germline V gene data show CDR1 as SGHTS and CDR2 as YDEGEE. This clonotype was obtained from an adult in good health. The sequences come from peripheral blood, collected on day 0 of AZD1222 vaccination. The V call is TRBV5-8, the J call TRBJ2-1; TRBD2 aligns across 14 bases. The CDR3 nucleotides are TGTGCCAGCAGCCCTGGGACTAGCGGGAGCCCCGACAATGAGCAGTTCTTC. Encoded protein: CASSPGTSGSPDNEQFF.